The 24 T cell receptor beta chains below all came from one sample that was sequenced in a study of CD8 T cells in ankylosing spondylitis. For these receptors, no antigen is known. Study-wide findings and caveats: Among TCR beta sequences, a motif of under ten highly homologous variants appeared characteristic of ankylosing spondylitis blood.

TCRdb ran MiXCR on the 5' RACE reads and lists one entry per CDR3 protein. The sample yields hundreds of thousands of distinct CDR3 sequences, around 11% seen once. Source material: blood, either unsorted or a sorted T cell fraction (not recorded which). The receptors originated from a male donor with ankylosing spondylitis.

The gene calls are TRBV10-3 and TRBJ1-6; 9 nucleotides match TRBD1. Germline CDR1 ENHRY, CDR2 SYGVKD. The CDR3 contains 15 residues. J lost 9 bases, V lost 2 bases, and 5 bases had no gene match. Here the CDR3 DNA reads TGTGCCATCAGTGAGAGGACAGGGGAGGCTTCACCCCTCCACTTT. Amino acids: CAISERTGEASPLHF.

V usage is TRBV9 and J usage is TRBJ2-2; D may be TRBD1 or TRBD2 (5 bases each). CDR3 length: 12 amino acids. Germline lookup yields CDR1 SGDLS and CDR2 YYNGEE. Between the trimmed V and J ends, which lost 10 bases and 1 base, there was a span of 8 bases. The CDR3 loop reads CAEGRNTGELFF. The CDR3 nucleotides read TGTGCCGAGGGGAGGAACACCGGGGAGCTGTTTTTT.

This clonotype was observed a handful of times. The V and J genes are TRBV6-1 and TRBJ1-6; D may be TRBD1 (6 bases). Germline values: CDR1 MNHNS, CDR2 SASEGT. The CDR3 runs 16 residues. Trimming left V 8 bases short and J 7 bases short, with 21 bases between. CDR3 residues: CASSLRRGAGNSPLHF. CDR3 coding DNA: TGTGCCAGCTCTCTCCGTAGGGGGGCTGGAAATTCACCCCTCCACTTT.

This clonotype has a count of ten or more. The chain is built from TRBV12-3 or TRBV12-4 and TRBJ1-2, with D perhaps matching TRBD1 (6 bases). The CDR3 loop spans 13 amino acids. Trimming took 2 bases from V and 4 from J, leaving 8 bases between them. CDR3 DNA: TGTGCCAGCAGTTTAAAACAGGGCTATGGCTACACCTTC. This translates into CASSLKQGYGYTF.

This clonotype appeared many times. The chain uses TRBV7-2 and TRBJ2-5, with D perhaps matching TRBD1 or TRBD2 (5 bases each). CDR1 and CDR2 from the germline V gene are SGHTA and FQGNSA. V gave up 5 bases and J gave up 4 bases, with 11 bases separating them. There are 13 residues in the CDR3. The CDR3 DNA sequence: TGTGCCAGCAGCCGAGGGGATCTAGAGACCCAGTACTTC. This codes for CASSRGDLETQYF.

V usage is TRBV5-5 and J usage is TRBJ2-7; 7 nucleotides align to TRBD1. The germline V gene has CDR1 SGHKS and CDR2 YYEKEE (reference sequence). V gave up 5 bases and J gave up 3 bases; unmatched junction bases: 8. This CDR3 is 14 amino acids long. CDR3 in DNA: TGTGCCAGCAGTACGACAGGGATCGGCTACGAGCAGTACTTC. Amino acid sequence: CASSTTGIGYEQYF.

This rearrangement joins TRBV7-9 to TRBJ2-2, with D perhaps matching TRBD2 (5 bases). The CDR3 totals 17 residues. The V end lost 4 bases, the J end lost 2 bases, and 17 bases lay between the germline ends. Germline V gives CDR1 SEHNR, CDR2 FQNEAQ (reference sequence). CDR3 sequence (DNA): TGTGCCAGCAGCTACCAACTAACCGGGGTCAACACCGGGGAGCTGTTTTTT. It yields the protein CASSYQLTGVNTGELFF.

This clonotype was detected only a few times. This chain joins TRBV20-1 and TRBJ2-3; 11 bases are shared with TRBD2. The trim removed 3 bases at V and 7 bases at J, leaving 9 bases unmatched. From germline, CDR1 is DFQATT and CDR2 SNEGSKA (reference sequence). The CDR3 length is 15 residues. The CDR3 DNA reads TGCAGTGCTAGGGGAACTAGCGGGAGTCGGAATACGCAGTATTTT. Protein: CSARGTSGSRNTQYF.

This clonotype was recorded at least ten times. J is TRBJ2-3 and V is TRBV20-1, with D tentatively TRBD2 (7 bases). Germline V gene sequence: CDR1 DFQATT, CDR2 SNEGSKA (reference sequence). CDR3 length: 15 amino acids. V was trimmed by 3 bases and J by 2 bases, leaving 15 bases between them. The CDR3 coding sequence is TGCAGTGCTAGTCTCGCGGGGGCCTTCACAGATACGCAGTATTTT. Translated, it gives CSASLAGAFTDTQYF.

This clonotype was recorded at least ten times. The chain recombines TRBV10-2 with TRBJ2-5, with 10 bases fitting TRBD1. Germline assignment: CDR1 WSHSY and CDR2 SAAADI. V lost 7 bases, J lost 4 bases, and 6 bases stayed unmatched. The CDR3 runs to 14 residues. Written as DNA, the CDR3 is TGCGCCAGCATGAGAGGACAGGGGGGAGAGACCCAGTACTTC. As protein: CASMRGQGGETQYF.

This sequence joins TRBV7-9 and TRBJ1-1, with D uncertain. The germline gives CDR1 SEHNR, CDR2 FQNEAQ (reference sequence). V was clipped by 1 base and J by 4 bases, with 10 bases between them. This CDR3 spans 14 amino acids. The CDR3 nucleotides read TGTGCCAGCAGCTTAGATGGGGAAACCACTGAAGCTTTCTTT. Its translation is CASSLDGETTEAFF.

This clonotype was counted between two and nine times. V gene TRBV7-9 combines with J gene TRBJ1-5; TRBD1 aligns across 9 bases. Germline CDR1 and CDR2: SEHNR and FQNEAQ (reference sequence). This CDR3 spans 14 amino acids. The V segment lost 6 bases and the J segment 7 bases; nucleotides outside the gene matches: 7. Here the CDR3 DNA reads TGTGCCAGCAGTCCGACAGGGGGAGACCAGCCCCAGCATTTT. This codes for CASSPTGGDQPQHF.

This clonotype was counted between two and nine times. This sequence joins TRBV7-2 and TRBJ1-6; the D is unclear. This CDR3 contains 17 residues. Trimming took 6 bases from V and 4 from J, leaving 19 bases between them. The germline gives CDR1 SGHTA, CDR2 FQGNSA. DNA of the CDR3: TGTGCCAGCAGTTCGGGGTCGGCAGCAATGTATAATTCACCCCTCCACTTT. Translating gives CASSSGSAAMYNSPLHF.

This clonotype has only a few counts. The CDR3 is CASSQQTSGEETQYF. DNA for the CDR3: TGCGCCAGCAGCCAGCAGACTAGCGGGGAAGAGACCCAGTACTTC. J is TRBJ2-5 and V is TRBV4-3, with 11 bases aligning to TRBD2. CDR1 and CDR2 from the germline V gene are LGHNA and YSLEER. The V and J ends lost 3 bases and 3 bases, in that order; junction bases with no gene match: 3. This CDR3 spans 15 amino acids.

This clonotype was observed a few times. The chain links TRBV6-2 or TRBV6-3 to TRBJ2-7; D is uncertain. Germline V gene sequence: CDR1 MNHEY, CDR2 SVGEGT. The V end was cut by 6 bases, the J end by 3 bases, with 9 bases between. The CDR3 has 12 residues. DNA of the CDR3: TGTGCCAGCAGGAATAATCTCTACGAGCAGTACTTC. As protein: CASRNNLYEQYF.

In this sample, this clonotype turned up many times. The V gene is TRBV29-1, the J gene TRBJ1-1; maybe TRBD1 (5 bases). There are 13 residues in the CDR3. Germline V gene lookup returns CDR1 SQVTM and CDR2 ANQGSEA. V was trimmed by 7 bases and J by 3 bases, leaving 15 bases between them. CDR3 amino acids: CSALPGGDTEAFF. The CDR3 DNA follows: TGCAGCGCCCTCCCGGGGGGTGACACTGAAGCTTTCTTT.

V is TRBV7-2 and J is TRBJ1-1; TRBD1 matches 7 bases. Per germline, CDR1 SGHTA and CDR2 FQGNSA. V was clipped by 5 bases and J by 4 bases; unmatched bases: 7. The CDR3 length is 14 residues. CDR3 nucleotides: TGTGCCAGCAGCCTATATACAGGGGTCACTGAAGCTTTCTTT. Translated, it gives CASSLYTGVTEAFF.

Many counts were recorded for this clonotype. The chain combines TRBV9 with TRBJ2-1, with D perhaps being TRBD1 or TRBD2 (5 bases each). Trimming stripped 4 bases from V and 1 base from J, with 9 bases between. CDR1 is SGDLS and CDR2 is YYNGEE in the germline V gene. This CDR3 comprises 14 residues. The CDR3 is CASSRWGSYNEQFF. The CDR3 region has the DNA TGTGCCAGCAGCCGGTGGGGGTCCTACAATGAGCAGTTCTTC. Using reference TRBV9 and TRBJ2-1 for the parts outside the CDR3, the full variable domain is DSGVTQTPKHLITATGQRVTLRCSPRSGDLSVYWYQQSLDQGLQFLIQYYNGEERAKGNILERFSAQQFPDLHSELNLSSLELGDSALYFCASSRWGSYNEQFFGPGTRLTVL.

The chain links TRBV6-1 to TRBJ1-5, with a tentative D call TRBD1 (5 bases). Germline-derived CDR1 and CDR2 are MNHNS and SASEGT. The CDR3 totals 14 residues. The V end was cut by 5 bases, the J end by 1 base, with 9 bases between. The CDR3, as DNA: TGTGCCAGCAGTCCGCCAGGGAGCAATCAGCCCCAGCATTTT. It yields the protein CASSPPGSNQPQHF.

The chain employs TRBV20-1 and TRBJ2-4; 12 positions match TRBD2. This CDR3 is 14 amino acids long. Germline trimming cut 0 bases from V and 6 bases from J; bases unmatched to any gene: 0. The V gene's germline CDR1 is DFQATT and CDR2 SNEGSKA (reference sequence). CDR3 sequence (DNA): TGCAGTGCTAGAGAGACTAGCGGGAGAAACATTCAGTACTTC. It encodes CSARETSGRNIQYF.

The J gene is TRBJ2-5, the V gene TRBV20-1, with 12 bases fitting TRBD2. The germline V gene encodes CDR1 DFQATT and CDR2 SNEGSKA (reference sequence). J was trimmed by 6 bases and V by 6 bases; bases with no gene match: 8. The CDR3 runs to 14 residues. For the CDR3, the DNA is TGCAGTGCAGTAGGACTAGCGGGACTCCAGACCCAGTACTTC. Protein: CSAVGLAGLQTQYF.

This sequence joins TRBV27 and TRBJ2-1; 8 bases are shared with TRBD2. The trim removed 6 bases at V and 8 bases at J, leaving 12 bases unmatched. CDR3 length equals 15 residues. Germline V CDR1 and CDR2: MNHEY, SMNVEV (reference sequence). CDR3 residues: CASSKSGSLYHEQFF. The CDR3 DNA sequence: TGTGCCAGCAGCAAAAGCGGGAGTTTATATCATGAGCAGTTCTTC.

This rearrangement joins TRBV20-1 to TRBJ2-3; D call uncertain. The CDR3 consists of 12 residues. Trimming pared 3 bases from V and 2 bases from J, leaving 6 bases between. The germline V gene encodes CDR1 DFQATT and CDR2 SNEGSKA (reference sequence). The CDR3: CSASTNTDTQYF. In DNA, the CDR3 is TGCAGTGCTAGTACTAACACAGATACGCAGTATTTT.

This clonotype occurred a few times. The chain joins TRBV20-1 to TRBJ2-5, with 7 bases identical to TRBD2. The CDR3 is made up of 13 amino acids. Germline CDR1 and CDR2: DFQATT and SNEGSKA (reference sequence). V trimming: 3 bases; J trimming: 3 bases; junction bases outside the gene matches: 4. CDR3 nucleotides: TGCAGTGCTAGTCGGCTAGCGGAAGAGACCCAGTACTTC. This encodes CSASRLAEETQYF.